This TCR beta chain appears in the sequencing data of a study of T-cell memory formation after mild COVID-19. Overall study findings and caveats: Clones contracting across day 15 to 85 had a balanced CD4/CD8 profile; later expanding clones leaned CD4+.

The germline gives CDR1 DFQATT, CDR2 SNEGSKA (reference sequence). Trimming removed 0 bases at V and 8 bases at J, with 20 bases between. This CDR3 is built from 16 residues. This clonotype was detected only a few times. Its antigen is unidentified. From the 5' RACE reads, TCRdb called clonotypes with MiXCR, one entry per CDR3 protein. The data hold approximately 350,000 distinct CDR3 sequences, with over 10% observed a single time. This chain links TRBV20-1 with TRBJ2-1, with a tentative D call TRBD2 (5 bases). What was sequenced was PBMCs or a T cell subset sorted from them (not recorded which). The receptor was isolated from a man aged 18 to 29 who had mild COVID-19 (a few samples of this study predate the infection). Cell type and time point are not known. The CDR3, as DNA: TGCAGTGCTAGAGATCGGATCCTGGCGGGTTTGGATGAGCAGTTCTTC. Translating it yields CSARDRILAGLDEQFF.